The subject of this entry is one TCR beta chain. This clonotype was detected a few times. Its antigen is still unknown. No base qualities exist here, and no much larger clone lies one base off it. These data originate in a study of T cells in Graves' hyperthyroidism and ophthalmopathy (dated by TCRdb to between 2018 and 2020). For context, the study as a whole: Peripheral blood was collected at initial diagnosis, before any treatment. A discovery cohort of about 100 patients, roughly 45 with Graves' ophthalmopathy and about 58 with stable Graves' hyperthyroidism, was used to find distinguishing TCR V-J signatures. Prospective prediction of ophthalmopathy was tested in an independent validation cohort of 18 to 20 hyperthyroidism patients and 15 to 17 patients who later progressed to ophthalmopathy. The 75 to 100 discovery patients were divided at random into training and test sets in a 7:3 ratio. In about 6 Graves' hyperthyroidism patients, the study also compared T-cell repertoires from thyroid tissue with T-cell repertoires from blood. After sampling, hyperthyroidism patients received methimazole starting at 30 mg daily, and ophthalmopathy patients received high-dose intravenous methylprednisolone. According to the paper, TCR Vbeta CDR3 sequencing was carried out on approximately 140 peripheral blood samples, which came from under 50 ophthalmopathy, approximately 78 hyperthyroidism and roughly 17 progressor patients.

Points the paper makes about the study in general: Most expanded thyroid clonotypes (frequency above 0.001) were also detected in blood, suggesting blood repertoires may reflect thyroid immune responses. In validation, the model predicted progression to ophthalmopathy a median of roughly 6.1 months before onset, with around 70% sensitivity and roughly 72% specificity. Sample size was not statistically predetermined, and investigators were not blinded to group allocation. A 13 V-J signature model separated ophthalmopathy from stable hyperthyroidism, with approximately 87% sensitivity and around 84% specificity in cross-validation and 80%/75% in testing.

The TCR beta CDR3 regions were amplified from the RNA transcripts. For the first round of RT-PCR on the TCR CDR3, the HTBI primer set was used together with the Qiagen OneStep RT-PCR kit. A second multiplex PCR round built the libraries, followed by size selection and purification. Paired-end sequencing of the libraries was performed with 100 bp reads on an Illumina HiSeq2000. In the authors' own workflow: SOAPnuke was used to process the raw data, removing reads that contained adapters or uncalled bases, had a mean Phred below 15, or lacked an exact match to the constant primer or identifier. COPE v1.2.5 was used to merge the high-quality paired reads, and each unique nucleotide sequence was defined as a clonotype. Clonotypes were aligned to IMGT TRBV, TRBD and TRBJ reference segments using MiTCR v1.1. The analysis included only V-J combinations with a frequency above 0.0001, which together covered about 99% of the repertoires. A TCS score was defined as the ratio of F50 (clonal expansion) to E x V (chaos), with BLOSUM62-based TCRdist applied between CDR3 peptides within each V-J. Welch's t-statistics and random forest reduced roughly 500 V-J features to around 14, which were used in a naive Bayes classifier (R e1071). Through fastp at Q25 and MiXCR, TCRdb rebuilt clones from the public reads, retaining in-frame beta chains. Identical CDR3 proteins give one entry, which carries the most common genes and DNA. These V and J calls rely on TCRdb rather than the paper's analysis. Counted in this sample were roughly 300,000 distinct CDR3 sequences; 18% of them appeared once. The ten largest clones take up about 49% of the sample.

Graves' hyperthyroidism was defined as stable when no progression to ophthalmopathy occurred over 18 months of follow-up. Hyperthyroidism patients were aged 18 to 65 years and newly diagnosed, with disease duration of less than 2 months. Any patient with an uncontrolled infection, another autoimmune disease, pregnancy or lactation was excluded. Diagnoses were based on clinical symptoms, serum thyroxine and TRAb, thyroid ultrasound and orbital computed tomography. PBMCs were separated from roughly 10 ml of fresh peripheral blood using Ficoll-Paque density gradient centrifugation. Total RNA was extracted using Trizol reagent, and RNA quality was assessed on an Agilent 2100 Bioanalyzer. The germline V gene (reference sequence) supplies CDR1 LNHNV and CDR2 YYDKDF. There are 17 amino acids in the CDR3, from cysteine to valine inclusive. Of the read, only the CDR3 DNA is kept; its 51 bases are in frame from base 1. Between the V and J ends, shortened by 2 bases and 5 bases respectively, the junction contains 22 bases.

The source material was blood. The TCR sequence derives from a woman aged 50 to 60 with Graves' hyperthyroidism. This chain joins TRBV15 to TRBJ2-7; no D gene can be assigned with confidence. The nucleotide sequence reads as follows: TGTGCCACCAGCAGACAGAGGAGTTCGGCCAGAGGCCACGAGCAGTACGTC. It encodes CATSRQRSSARGHEQYV.